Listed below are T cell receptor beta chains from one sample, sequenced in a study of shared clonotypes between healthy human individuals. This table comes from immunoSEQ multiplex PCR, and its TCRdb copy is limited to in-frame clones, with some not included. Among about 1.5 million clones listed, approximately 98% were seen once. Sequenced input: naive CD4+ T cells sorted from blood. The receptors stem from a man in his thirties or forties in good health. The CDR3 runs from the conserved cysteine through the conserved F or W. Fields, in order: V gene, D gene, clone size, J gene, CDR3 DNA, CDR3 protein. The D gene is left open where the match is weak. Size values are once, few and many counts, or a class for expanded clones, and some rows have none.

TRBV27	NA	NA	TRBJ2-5	TGTGCCAGCAGCCGAATCGGGGGGCGGGAGACCCAGTACTTC	CASSRIGGRETQYF
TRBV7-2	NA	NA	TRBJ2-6	TGTGCCAGCAGCTTAGCGAACCCAGGCTCTGGGGCCAACGTCCTGACTTTC	CASSLANPGSGANVLTF
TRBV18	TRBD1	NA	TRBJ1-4	TGTGCCAGCTCACCACTTCCAGGGGGCTATGAAAAACTGTTTTTT	CASSPLPGGYEKLFF
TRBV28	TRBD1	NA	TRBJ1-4	TGTGCCAGCAGGGCGGGGGGACAGGGTAATGAAAAACTGTTTTTT	CASRAGGQGNEKLFF
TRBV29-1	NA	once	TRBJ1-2	TGCAGCGTTGCAGGGGATGGCTACACCTTC	CSVAGDGYTF
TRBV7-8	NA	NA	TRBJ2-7	TGTGCCAGCAGCGGAAAGGCCTACTCCTACGAGCAGTACTTC	CASSGKAYSYEQYF
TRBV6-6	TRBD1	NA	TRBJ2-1	TGTGCCAGCAGTTTACCGGGACAGGGCTCCTACAATGAGCAGTTCTTC	CASSLPGQGSYNEQFF
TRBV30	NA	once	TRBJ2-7	TGTGCCTGGAGTGCCGGATGGACAGCCTACGAGCAGTACTTC	CAWSAGWTAYEQYF
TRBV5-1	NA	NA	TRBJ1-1	TGCGCCAGCAGCTTGACAGGGAAGGGAGATACTGAAGCTTTCTTT	CASSLTGKGDTEAFF
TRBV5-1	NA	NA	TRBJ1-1	TGCGCCAGCAGCTTGGTGACCCTCACTGAAGCTTTCTTT	CASSLVTLTEAFF
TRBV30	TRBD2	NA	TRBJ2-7	TGTGCCGGAGGGACTAGCTCCTACGAGCAGTACTTC	CAGGTSSYEQYF
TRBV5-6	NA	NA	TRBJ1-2	TGTGCCAGCAGCCGTTGGGGACCGAGACGCTATGGCTACACCTTC	CASSRWGPRRYGYTF
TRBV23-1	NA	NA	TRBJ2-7	TGCGCCAGCAGTCAATCGTCAAGGGGACTCCTTAGCTCCTACGAGCAGTACTTC	CASSQSSRGLLSSYEQYF
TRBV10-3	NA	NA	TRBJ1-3	TGTGCCATCAGTGGGACAGAACGAGACTCTGGAAACACCATATATTTT	CAISGTERDSGNTIYF
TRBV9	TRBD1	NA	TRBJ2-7	TGTGCCAGCAGCTCCGGCAGGGGGCCCTACGAGCAGTACTTC	CASSSGRGPYEQYF
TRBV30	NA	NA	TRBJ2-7	TGTGCCTGGAGGGGGTGGGGGAAGAACTACGAGCAGTACTTC	CAWRGWGKNYEQYF
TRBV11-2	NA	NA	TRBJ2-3	TGTGCCAGCAGCCCGATAGGGGAGGGGGTCGGAGATACGCAGTATTTT	CASSPIGEGVGDTQYF
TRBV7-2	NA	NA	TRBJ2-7	TGTGCCAGCAGCCTCGCTTACGGCGAGCAGTACTTC	CASSLAYGEQYF
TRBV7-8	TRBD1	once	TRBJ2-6	TGTGCCAGCAGCTACAGGGGGCCTGGGGCCAACGTCCTGACTTTC	CASSYRGPGANVLTF
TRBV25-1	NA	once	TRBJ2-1	TGTGCCAGCGCCGGGACCCAGTACAATGAGCAGTTCTTC	CASAGTQYNEQFF
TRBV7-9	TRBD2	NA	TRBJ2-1	TGTGCCAGCAGCTTAAGCCCGGGACTAGCGGGATCTGAGCAGTTCTTC	CASSLSPGLAGSEQFF
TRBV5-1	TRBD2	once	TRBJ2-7	TGCGCCAGCAGCCTAGGCGGAGCGGGAGGGAGTTACGAGCAGTACTTC	CASSLGGAGGSYEQYF
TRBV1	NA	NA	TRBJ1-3	TGCACCAGCAGCCAAGTGGTGGTTATTGGAAACACCATATATTTT	CTSSQVVVIGNTIYF
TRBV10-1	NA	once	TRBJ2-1	TGCGCCAGCAGTGAGTCGACGAGGTCCAATGAGCAGTTCTTC	CASSESTRSNEQFF
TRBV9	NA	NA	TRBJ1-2	TGTGCCAGCAGCGTAGTAGGGGTTCCCGGCTACACCTTC	CASSVVGVPGYTF
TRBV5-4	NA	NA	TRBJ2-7	TGTGCCAGCAGCCTCAGGGAGCTCCCCGAGCAGTACTTC	CASSLRELPEQYF
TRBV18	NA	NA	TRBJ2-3	TGTGCCAGCTCGACCCAAGTGGCAGATACGCAGTATTTT	CASSTQVADTQYF
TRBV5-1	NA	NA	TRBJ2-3	TGCGCCAGCAGCTCGGGACGGGATACGCAGTATTTT	CASSSGRDTQYF
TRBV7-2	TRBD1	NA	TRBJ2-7	TGTGCCAGCAGCCAACGCAGGGGGCGTCAGCAGTACTTC	CASSQRRGRQQYF
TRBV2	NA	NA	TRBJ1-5	TGTGCCAGCAGTGAAGGAGAGGGCAATCAGCCCCAGCATTTT	CASSEGEGNQPQHF
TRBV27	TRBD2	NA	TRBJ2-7	TGTGCCAGCAGTTTATCTTCAGCGGGAGTCCCCTACGAGCAGTACTTC	CASSLSSAGVPYEQYF
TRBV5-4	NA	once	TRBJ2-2	TGTGCCAGCAGCGCCGGACGGCAAAACACCGGGGAGCTGTTTTTT	CASSAGRQNTGELFF
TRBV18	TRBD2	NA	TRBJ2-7	TGTGCCAGCTCATTACCGGGACTAGCGGGAGTTGACGAGCAGTACTTC	CASSLPGLAGVDEQYF
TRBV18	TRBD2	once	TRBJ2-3	TGTGCCAGCTCACCGGGACTAGCGGGAGTGGATACGCAGTATTTT	CASSPGLAGVDTQYF
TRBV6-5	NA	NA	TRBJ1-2	TGTGCCAGCAGCCCCGTAGGCTATGGCTACACCTTC	CASSPVGYGYTF
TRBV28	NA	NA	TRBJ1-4	TGTGCCAGCAGTTTTCAGGGACACGATAATGAAAAACTGTTTTTT	CASSFQGHDNEKLFF
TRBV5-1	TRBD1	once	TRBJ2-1	TGCGCCAGCAGCGTAGGACAGGGGTTATACAATGAGCAGTTCTTC	CASSVGQGLYNEQFF
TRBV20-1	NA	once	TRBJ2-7	TGCAGTGCTTCTCAATCCTACGAGCAGTACTTC	CSASQSYEQYF
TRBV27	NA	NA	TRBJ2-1	TGTGCCAGCAGTTTATGGGCGATGAACAATGAGCAGTTCTTC	CASSLWAMNNEQFF
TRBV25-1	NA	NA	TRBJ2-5	TGTGCCAGCAGTGATAAAGAGACCCAGTACTTC	CASSDKETQYF
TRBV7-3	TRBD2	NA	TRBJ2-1	TGTGCCAGCAGCCCGTGGGGGGCGGGAGGGTCCTACAATGAGCAGTTCTTC	CASSPWGAGGSYNEQFF
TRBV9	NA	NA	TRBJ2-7	TGTGCCAGCAGCCCAATAGCGGTCTACGAGCAGTACTTC	CASSPIAVYEQYF
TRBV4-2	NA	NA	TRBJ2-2	TGTGCCAGCAGCCCACGAACCACCGGGGAGCTGTTTTTT	CASSPRTTGELFF
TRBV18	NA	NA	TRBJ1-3	TGTGCCAGCCAACCCCTCTCTGGAAACACCATATATTTT	CASQPLSGNTIYF
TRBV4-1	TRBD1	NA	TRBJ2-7	TGCGCCAGCAGCCGAGGACAGGGGTTCCGGTACGAGCAGTACTTC	CASSRGQGFRYEQYF
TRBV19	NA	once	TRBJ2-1	TGTGCCAGTAAGGACAGCTACTACAATGAGCAGTTCTTC	CASKDSYYNEQFF
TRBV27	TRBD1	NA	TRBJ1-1	TGTGCCAGCAGTTCCTTCCGGGACAGGGGGGCGAACACTGAAGCTTTCTTT	CASSSFRDRGANTEAFF